The 23 T cell receptor beta chains below all came from one sample that was sequenced in a study of patients and donors after allogeneic stem cell transplantation. TCRdb independently ran MiXCR on the RT-PCR reads; one entry per CDR3 protein. The table has roughly 880,000 distinct CDR3 sequences, roughly 17% seen once; the top ten hold around 5.5%. Sequencing was performed on blood, either unsorted or a sorted T cell fraction (not recorded which). These receptor sequences come from a human donor who was either an allogeneic HSCT recipient or a stem cell or donor lymphocyte infusion donor (not recorded which). It is not recorded whose cells these are; they may come from a transplant donor.

The table lists this clonotype with a few counts. The chain combines TRBV20-1 with TRBJ2-3; D possibly corresponds to TRBD1 (5 bases). Trimming pared 0 bases from V and 6 bases from J, leaving 13 bases between. The CDR3 contains 14 residues. Germline CDR1 reads DFQATT; CDR2 reads SNEGSKA (reference sequence). This CDR3 reads CSAREGPLPDTQYF. DNA of the CDR3: TGCAGTGCTAGAGAGGGGCCCCTCCCGGATACGCAGTATTTT.

This clonotype was picked up many times. The V gene is TRBV20-1, the J gene TRBJ1-1; D is perhaps TRBD1 (6 bases). Per the germline V gene, CDR1 is DFQATT and CDR2 is SNEGSKA (reference sequence). The CDR3 is 15 residues long. V was cut by 1 base and J by 6 bases, with 18 bases left in between. CDR3 residues: CSARVSGAPISEAFF. The DNA of the CDR3 is TGCAGTGCTAGAGTGTCGGGGGCGCCGATCTCTGAAGCTTTCTTT.

The rearrangement joins TRBV12-3 or TRBV12-4 to TRBJ1-1; D is unresolved. V was trimmed by 5 bases and J by 7 bases, leaving 11 bases between them. The CDR3 is 12 residues long. CDR3 loop: CASSPVTREAFF. The CDR3 DNA reads TGTGCCAGCAGTCCCGTGACACGTGAAGCTTTCTTT.

A few counts support this clonotype. The CDR3 reads CARRERGDQPQHF. CDR3 DNA: TGTGCCAGGCGAGAAAGGGGGGACCAGCCCCAGCATTTT. The chain couples TRBV7-6 to TRBJ1-5; TRBD1 is a possible D gene (6 bases). Trimming removed 9 bases at V and 7 bases at J, with 16 bases between. CDR3 length equals 13 residues. Germline loops: CDR1 SGHVS, CDR2 FNYEAQ.

In this sample, this clonotype turned up a few times. The chain combines TRBV6-2 or TRBV6-3 with TRBJ1-4; D not certain. V was pared by 0 bases and J by 8 bases, with 7 bases between. Per the germline V gene, CDR1 is MNHEY and CDR2 is SVGEGT. The CDR3 contains 13 residues. The CDR3 is CASSYSTVEKLFF. The CDR3 region has the DNA TGTGCCAGCAGTTACTCGACGGTGGAAAAACTGTTTTTT.

This clonotype was observed a handful of times. The CDR3 bases are TGCGCCAGCAGCTTCGGGACAGGGTCTTTGGGTTCACCCCTCCACTTT. It specifies CASSFGTGSLGSPLHF. The V gene is TRBV5-1, the J gene TRBJ1-6; TRBD1 matches at 9 bases. Trimming at V came to 2 bases and at J to 9 bases, leaving 9 bases not matched to a gene. The CDR3 totals 16 residues. Looked up from germline, CDR1 is SGHRS and CDR2 is YFSETQ.

V and J are TRBV20-1 and TRBJ2-6; TRBD1 matches 9 bases. The CDR3 runs to 16 residues. Germline CDR1 and CDR2: DFQATT and SNEGSKA (reference sequence). The V segment lost 3 bases and the J segment 4 bases; nucleotides outside the gene matches: 7. The CDR3 protein is CSASPGQGPGANVLTF. CDR3 DNA sequence: TGCAGTGCTAGCCCCGGACAGGGGCCCGGGGCCAACGTCCTGACTTTC.

This clonotype has more than one count but fewer than ten. This chain connects TRBV5-1 to TRBJ2-5, with TRBD1 identical over 8 bases. The V gene's germline CDR1 is SGHRS and CDR2 YFSETQ. The ends lost 3 bases at V and 4 bases at J; junction bases unmatched: 5. The CDR3 runs to 14 residues. For the CDR3, the DNA is TGCGCCAGCAGCTCCAACGACAGGGGAGAGACCCAGTACTTC. Residues: CASSSNDRGETQYF. Full variable domain (outside the CDR3, taken from reference TRBV5-1 and TRBJ2-5): KAGVTQTPRYLIKTRGQQVTLSCSPISGHRSVSWYQQTPGQGLQFLFEYFSETQRNKGNFPGRFSGRQFSNSRSEMNVSTLELGDSALYLCASSSNDRGETQYFGPGTRLLVL.

This clonotype showed up just a few times. This chain connects TRBV20-1 to TRBJ1-5, with 9 bases fitting TRBD1. V dropped 5 bases and J dropped 4; count of bases not matched to a gene: 3. In germline, CDR1 is DFQATT, CDR2 SNEGSKA (reference sequence). The CDR3 covers 13 residues. CDR3 in amino acids: CSAGTGYNQPQHF. Here the CDR3 DNA reads TGCAGTGCTGGGACAGGGTATAATCAGCCCCAGCATTTT.

This clonotype appeared a few times. The chain's CDR3 is CASSPQTDSGNTIYF. The CDR3 DNA is TGTGCCAGCAGCCCCCAGACAGACTCTGGAAACACCATATATTTT. This rearrangement joins TRBV9 to TRBJ1-3, with a tentative D call TRBD1 (5 bases). The germline gives CDR1 SGDLS, CDR2 YYNGEE. The CDR3 consists of 15 residues. V dropped 4 bases and J dropped 0 bases, with 11 bases sitting between them.

The chain is built from TRBV2 and TRBJ2-7; D unresolved. This CDR3 has 13 residues. Germline-derived CDR1 and CDR2 are SNHLY and FYNNEI. V was cut by 3 bases and J by 3 bases, with 9 bases left in between. Here the CDR3 DNA reads TGTGCCAGCAGTGATAGTAGGGTCTACGAGCAGTACTTC. It yields the protein CASSDSRVYEQYF.

This clonotype has only a few counts. The gene calls are TRBV14 and TRBJ2-7; D remains ambiguous. The V and J ends lost 1 base and 3 bases respectively, with 10 bases between them. The germline gives CDR1 SGHDN, CDR2 FVKESK. There are 14 residues in the CDR3. The DNA of the CDR3 is TGTGCCAGCAGCCAAGCGGAATCCGGCTACGAGCAGTACTTC. It translates to CASSQAESGYEQYF.

This clonotype appeared a few times. The V call is TRBV7-8, the J call TRBJ2-7, with D possibly matching TRBD1 (5 bases). This CDR3 contains 14 residues. Germline V gives CDR1 SGHVS, CDR2 FQNEAQ. Trimming shortened V by 4 bases and J by 0 bases, and 10 bases separated the two germline ends. CDR3 amino acids: CASSWTTDSYEQYF. The CDR3, as DNA: TGTGCCAGCAGCTGGACGACAGACTCCTACGAGCAGTACTTC.

This clonotype was picked up a small number of times. The CDR3 sequence: CATLNSGRPHLEQYF. The CDR3 DNA reads TGTGCCACCCTAAACTCGGGACGACCTCACCTGGAGCAGTACTTC. The rearrangement joins TRBV6-1 to TRBJ2-7, with D possibly being TRBD1 or TRBD2 (5 bases each). V shed 10 bases and J shed 7 bases, with 26 bases lying between them. The CDR3 is 15 residues long. Germline CDR1 MNHNS, CDR2 SASEGT.

J is TRBJ1-2 and V is TRBV12-3 or TRBV12-4; D is possibly TRBD1 (5 bases). Trimming removed 1 base from V and 1 base from J, with 7 bases in between. The CDR3 is 14 amino acids. The CDR3 region has the DNA TGTGCCAGCAGTTTAGACAGGAATAACTATGGCTACACCTTC. Translation gives CASSLDRNNYGYTF.

The rearrangement joins TRBV29-1 to TRBJ2-1; TRBD2 aligns across 10 bases. The J segment lost 0 bases and the V segment lost 6 bases, leaving 5 bases of the junction unmatched. The CDR3 runs to 15 residues. Per germline, CDR1 SQVTM and CDR2 ANQGSEA. CDR3 amino acids: CSVLGLASSYNEQFF. In DNA, the CDR3 is TGCAGCGTGTTGGGACTAGCGAGCTCCTACAATGAGCAGTTCTTC.

This clonotype was recorded a few times. The chain recombines TRBV5-1 with TRBJ2-4; 7 bases align to TRBD1. J lost 1 base, V lost 0 bases, and 1 base had no gene match. The CDR3 loop spans 15 amino acids. Germline lookup yields CDR1 SGHRS and CDR2 YFSETQ. The CDR3 DNA reads as TGCGCCAGCAGCTTGGCGACAGGGGCCAAAAACATTCAGTACTTC. Translated: CASSLATGAKNIQYF.

The chain combines TRBV20-1 with TRBJ2-2; perhaps TRBD2 as D (6 bases). The V end lost 0 bases, the J end lost 5 bases, and 16 bases lay between the germline ends. The CDR3 contains 16 residues. The germline V gene encodes CDR1 DFQATT and CDR2 SNEGSKA (reference sequence). The CDR3 protein is CSARDRRSGGTGELFF. The CDR3 bases are TGCAGTGCTAGAGATCGGCGGTCTGGGGGGACCGGGGAGCTGTTTTTT.

The rearrangement uses TRBV20-1 and TRBJ1-2, with a tentative D call TRBD1 (5 bases). V was pared by 6 bases and J by 2 bases, with 19 bases between. This CDR3 is 15 amino acids long. The V gene's germline CDR1 is DFQATT and CDR2 SNEGSKA (reference sequence). In DNA form, the CDR3 reads TGCAGTGCAGATCGATCGGGACGGCTCAACTATGGCTACACCTTC. This translates into CSADRSGRLNYGYTF.

This clonotype showed up many times. The chain couples TRBV6-1 to TRBJ1-1, with TRBD1 matching over 7 bases. The CDR3 contains 14 residues. The J segment lost 0 bases and the V segment lost 6 bases, leaving 4 bases of the junction unmatched. Germline V gene lookup returns CDR1 MNHNS and CDR2 SASEGT. CDR3 nucleotide sequence: TGTGCCAGCAGCGCCAGGGGGATGAACACTGAAGCTTTCTTT. Translating gives CASSARGMNTEAFF.

The rearrangement joins TRBV20-1 to TRBJ1-4; D unclear. Trimming removed 5 bases at V and 8 bases at J, with 6 bases between. The CDR3 is 10 residues long. Germline V gene lookup returns CDR1 DFQATT and CDR2 SNEGSKA (reference sequence). CDR3 nucleotide sequence: TGCAGTGCTGTCGAAGAAAAACTGTTTTTT. It translates to CSAVEEKLFF.

Remarks on this clonotype: This may arise from a read error, as a much more abundant clone is one base away. The gene calls are TRBV10-3 and TRBJ2-7; D is uncertain. Trimming left V 3 bases short and J 3 bases short, with 3 bases between. The CDR3 consists of 11 residues. Germline loops: CDR1 ENHRY, CDR2 SYGVKD. CDR3 sequence (DNA): TGTGCCATCAGTGAAAACTACGAGCAGTACTTC. It specifies CAISENYEQYF.

This chain connects TRBV20-1 to TRBJ1-1; possibly TRBD1 for D (5 bases). CDR1 and CDR2 from the germline V gene are DFQATT and SNEGSKA (reference sequence). V shed 3 bases and J shed 10 bases, with 9 bases lying between them. The CDR3 has 10 residues. CDR3 loop: CSARGVVAFF. In DNA form, the CDR3 reads TGCAGTGCTAGGGGGGTCGTAGCTTTCTTT.